One sample yielded the 15 T cell receptor beta chains listed below, sequenced in a study of Ad26.COV2.S vaccination and SARS-CoV-2 variants. The method was immunoSEQ multiplex PCR; TCRdb's version includes in-frame clones alone and lacks a portion of them. The sample lists about 180,000 clones, 87% occurring once. Material: peripheral blood, obtained after recovery from COVID-19. Every receptor here comes from a human donor who had recovered from COVID-19.

The chain recombines TRBV7-3 with TRBJ1-1, with D possibly matching TRBD1 (6 bases). Trimming removed 6 bases at V and 3 bases at J, with 17 bases between. Germline values: CDR1 SGHTA, CDR2 FQGTGA. The CDR3 totals 15 residues. The CDR3 DNA sequence: TGTGCCAGCAGTCTGGGGGCGGTGGGGTACACTGAAGCTTTCTTT. Translation gives CASSLGAVGYTEAFF.

The chain carries TRBV28 and TRBJ2-7; perhaps D is TRBD1 or TRBD2 (5 bases each). Germline assignment: CDR1 MDHEN and CDR2 SYDVKM. Deletions cut 5 bases from V and 2 bases from J, with 7 bases between. The CDR3 runs 12 residues. The CDR3 spells CASSRGPYEQYF. Here the CDR3 DNA reads TGTGCCAGCAGTCGGGGCCCCTACGAGCAGTACTTC.

The CDR3 loop reads CASSSQGDGLYQPQHF. CDR3 nucleotide sequence: TGTGCCAGTAGCTCCCAGGGGGACGGGCTATATCAGCCCCAGCATTTT. The V call is TRBV19, the J call TRBJ1-5; 7 bases fit TRBD1. Germline values: CDR1 LNHDA, CDR2 SQIVND (reference sequence). The CDR3 loop spans 16 amino acids. Losses at the gene ends were 6 bases for V and 5 bases for J; bases not matched to a gene: 13.

The rearrangement joins TRBV5-6 to TRBJ1-1, with D perhaps TRBD1 (5 bases). Looked up from germline, CDR1 is SGHDT and CDR2 is YYEEEE. This CDR3 spans 14 amino acids. V was shortened by 0 bases and J by 6 bases, with 12 bases between the two germline ends. CDR3: CASSLDGARAEAFF. The CDR3 nucleotides read TGTGCCAGCAGCTTGGACGGGGCGAGGGCTGAAGCTTTCTTT.

The rearrangement joins TRBV5-1 to TRBJ1-1; tentative D call: TRBD1 (6 bases). Germline CDR1 SGHRS, CDR2 YFSETQ. V lost 7 bases and J 5 bases, leaving 21 bases between the germline ends. The length of the CDR3 is 15 residues. The CDR3 spells CASQTGNLELTEAFF. The CDR3 coding sequence is TGCGCCAGCCAAACAGGGAACCTCGAACTGACTGAAGCTTTCTTT.

This rearrangement joins TRBV19 to TRBJ1-5; 10 bases align to TRBD1. The junction had 13 bases not matched to a gene; V was cut back by 11 bases and J by 0 bases. Germline-derived CDR1 and CDR2 are LNHDA and SQIVND (reference sequence). The CDR3 consists of 17 residues. The CDR3 loop reads CAVKAGTGDHSNQPQHF. Here the CDR3 DNA reads TGTGCCGTCAAAGCAGGGACAGGGGATCATAGCAATCAGCCCCAGCATTTT.

The chain combines TRBV5-4 with TRBJ1-6; the match to TRBD1 covers 8 bases. CDR3 size: 15 residues. The V and J ends lost 2 bases and 8 bases, in that order; junction bases with no gene match: 6. The V gene's germline CDR1 is SGHNT and CDR2 YYREEE (reference sequence). The CDR3 region has the DNA TGTGCCAGCAGCTTCTTGGACAGGGAATATTCACCCCTCCACTTT. Translating gives CASSFLDREYSPLHF.

The chain links TRBV7-9 to TRBJ2-3; D remains ambiguous. This CDR3 has 14 residues. Germline V gives CDR1 SEHNR, CDR2 FQNEAQ (reference sequence). The V end was cut by 8 bases, the J end by 1 base, with 13 bases between. CDR3 nucleotides: TGTGCCAGCCCCTATCCTGCGGGCACAGATACGCAGTATTTT. This gives the protein CASPYPAGTDTQYF.

The V and J genes are TRBV6-1 and TRBJ2-3; D gene unclear. The CDR3 runs 15 residues. CDR1 is MNHNS, CDR2 SASEGT, per germline. Trimming shortened V by 0 bases and J by 2 bases, and 9 bases separated the two germline ends. The CDR3 sequence is CASSEATHYTDTQYF. CDR3 nucleotides: TGTGCCAGCAGTGAAGCCACCCACTACACAGATACGCAGTATTTT.

CDR3 loop: CASSHSRRQVGYEQYF. The CDR3, as DNA: TGTGCCAGCAGCCATTCTCGGAGACAGGTGGGCTACGAGCAGTACTTC. V usage is TRBV14 and J usage is TRBJ2-7; the D gene is possibly TRBD1 (6 bases). V was cut by 3 bases and J by 3 bases, with 18 bases left in between. The CDR3 runs 16 residues. In germline, CDR1 is SGHDN, CDR2 FVKESK.

The chain is built from TRBV24-1 and TRBJ2-3; 14 bases line up with TRBD2. J gave up 5 bases and V 9 bases, and 9 bases lay outside the gene matches. There are 16 residues in the CDR3. Per germline, CDR1 KGHDR and CDR2 SFDVKD. The CDR3 DNA follows: TGTGCCACCGGAGGGACTAGCGGGAGCGAGGGAGATACGCAGTATTTT. It is translated as CATGGTSGSEGDTQYF.

The V call is TRBV10-3, the J call TRBJ1-1; D gene ambiguous. V shed 5 bases and J shed 3 bases, with 16 bases lying between them. This CDR3 is 15 amino acids long. Looked up from germline, CDR1 is ENHRY and CDR2 is SYGVKD. Written as DNA, the CDR3 is TGTGCCATCAGTATTGGGAGTCAGCGTGACACTGAAGCTTTCTTT. Translation: CAISIGSQRDTEAFF.

The V and J genes are TRBV24-1 and TRBJ2-1; weak D call: TRBD2 (6 bases). CDR1 is KGHDR and CDR2 is SFDVKD in the germline V gene. Trimming pared 11 bases from V and 6 bases from J, leaving 16 bases between. CDR3 length: 13 residues. This CDR3 is CAISGRGLNEQFF. CDR3 nucleotide sequence: TGTGCCATCTCGGGGCGGGGACTCAATGAGCAGTTCTTC.

In its sample, this clone was seen once. The chain is built from TRBV5-1 and TRBJ2-5, with 14 bases lining up with TRBD2. Germline values: CDR1 SGHRS, CDR2 YFSETQ. The V gene end was trimmed by 0 bases and the J gene end by 2 bases; junction bases not matched to a gene: 6. This CDR3 comprises 18 residues. Here the CDR3 reads CASSLAGLAGARQETQYF. The CDR3 DNA reads TGCGCCAGCAGCTTGGCGGGACTAGCGGGAGCGAGGCAAGAGACCCAGTACTTC.

The genes are TRBV5-1 and TRBJ1-3; 7 nucleotides match TRBD1. This CDR3 spans 14 amino acids. Trimming took 5 bases from V and 4 from J; bases not matched to a gene: 6. Germline V gene lookup returns CDR1 SGHRS and CDR2 YFSETQ. The CDR3 nucleotides read TGCGCCAGCAGGGGAGGGGGCGAAGGAAACACCATATATTTT. As protein: CASRGGGEGNTIYF.